This section outlines one T cell receptor (beta chain) sequence together with its context. Its antigen remains unknown. This entry comes from a study of T-cell memory formation after mild COVID-19. On the study more broadly: TCR clusters mostly belonged to single donors.

Germline CDR1 is MNHNY and CDR2 is SVGAGI (reference sequence). This CDR3 has 14 residues. V lost 6 bases to trimming and J lost 2 bases, with 13 bases between them. Study-level findings and limits: A second wave expanding day 15 to 37 was CD4+-biased; contracting clones were balanced. Of the contracting clones, CD4+ ones lay mainly in CM and EM, and CD8+ ones in EMRA.

After 5'RACE with constant-segment primers, TCR alpha and TCR beta cDNA libraries carrying sample barcodes and UMIs were obtained. TCRdb reprocessed the 5' RACE reads via MiXCR and lists one record per CDR3 protein. The data contain a few hundred thousand distinct CDR3 sequences, more than 15% of them singletons. The chain is built from TRBV6-6 and TRBJ1-2; D uncertain. The sample was PBMCs or a T cell subset sorted from them (not recorded which). The sequence was collected from a man aged 18 to 30 who had mild COVID-19 (a few samples of this study predate the infection). Cell type and time point are not known. DNA of the CDR3: TGTGCCAGCAGCCGTCGGACGGCCAACTATGGCTACACCTTC. Amino acid sequence: CASSRRTANYGYTF.